This record covers a single TCR beta chain. The CDR3 runs to 14 residues. Trimming cost V 1 base and J 0 bases, with 7 bases left between them. The germline V gene has CDR1 LGHDT and CDR2 YNNKEL (reference sequence). This specimen comes from a study of blood T cell repertoires in COVID-19. Overall study context: Collection of acute and convalescent COVID-19 samples took place in the United States, Italy and Spain. Sources were T cells, B-cell-depleted T cells, or PBMCs; the material itself was cDNA or gDNA.

Per the authors' pipeline: Estimation of nucleated cell counts relied on the amplification of reference gene primers. Assay used: immunoSEQ multiplex PCR; TCRdb lists only in-frame clones, some missing. The V and J calls and clone size were taken over from that table, and D and trimming were inferred from the DNA. The table lists about 130,000 clones, around 83% of them singletons. The sample comprised peripheral blood. The receptor was isolated from a woman of 80 years or more with acute or convalescent COVID-19. J is TRBJ2-7 and V is TRBV3-1 (or the pseudogene TRBV3-2); no definite D call. The CDR3 DNA reads as TGTGCCAGCAGCCAAGGGGCATACTCCTACGAGCAGTACTTC. Translated, it gives CASSQGAYSYEQYF.